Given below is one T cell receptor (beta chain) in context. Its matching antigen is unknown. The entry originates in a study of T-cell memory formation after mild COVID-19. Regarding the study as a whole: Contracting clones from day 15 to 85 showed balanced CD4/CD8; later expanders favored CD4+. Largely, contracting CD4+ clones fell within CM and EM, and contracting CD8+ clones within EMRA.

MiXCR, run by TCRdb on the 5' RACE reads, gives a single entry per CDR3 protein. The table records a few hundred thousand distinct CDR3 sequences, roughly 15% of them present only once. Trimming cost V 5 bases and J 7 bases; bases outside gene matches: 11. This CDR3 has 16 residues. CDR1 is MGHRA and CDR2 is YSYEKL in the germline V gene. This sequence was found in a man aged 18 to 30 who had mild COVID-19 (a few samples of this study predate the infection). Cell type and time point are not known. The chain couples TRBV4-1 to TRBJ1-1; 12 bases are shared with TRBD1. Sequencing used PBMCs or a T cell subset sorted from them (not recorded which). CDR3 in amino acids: CASSNGGQGALGEAFF. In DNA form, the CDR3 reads TGCGCCAGCAGCAACGGGGGACAGGGGGCGCTGGGTGAAGCTTTCTTT.